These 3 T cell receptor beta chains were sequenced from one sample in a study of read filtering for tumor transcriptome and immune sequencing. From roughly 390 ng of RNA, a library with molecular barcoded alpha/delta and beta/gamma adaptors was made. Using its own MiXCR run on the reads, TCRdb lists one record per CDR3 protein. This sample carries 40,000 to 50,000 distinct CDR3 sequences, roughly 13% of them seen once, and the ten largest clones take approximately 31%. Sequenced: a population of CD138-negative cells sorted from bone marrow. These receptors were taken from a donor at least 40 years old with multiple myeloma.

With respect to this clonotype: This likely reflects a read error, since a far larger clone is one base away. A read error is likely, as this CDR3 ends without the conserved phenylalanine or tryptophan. CDR3 residues: CASSLRRRDKLANTGELFL. Written as DNA, the CDR3 is TGTGCCAGCAGCTTAAGGCGTCGGGACAAGCTCGCGAACACCGGGGAGCTGTTTCTT. This rearrangement joins TRBV7-2 to TRBJ2-2; the D gene is possibly TRBD1 (6 bases). Trimming removed 2 bases at V and 0 bases at J, with 19 bases between. Germline CDR1 reads SGHTA; CDR2 reads FQGNSA. This CDR3 contains 19 residues.

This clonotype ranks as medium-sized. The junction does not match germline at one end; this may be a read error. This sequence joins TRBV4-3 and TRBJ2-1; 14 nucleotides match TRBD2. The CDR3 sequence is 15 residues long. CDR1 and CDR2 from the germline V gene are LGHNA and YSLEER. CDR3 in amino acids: CASSQGTSGSDEQFF. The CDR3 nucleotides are TGTGCCAGCAGCCAAGGGACTAGCGGGAGCGATGAGCAGTTCTTC.

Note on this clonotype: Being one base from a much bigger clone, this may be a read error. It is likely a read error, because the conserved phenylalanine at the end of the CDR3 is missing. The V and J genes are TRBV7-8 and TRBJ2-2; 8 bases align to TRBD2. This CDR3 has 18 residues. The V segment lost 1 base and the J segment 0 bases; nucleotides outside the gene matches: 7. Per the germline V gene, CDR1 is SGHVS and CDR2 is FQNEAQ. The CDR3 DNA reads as TGTGCCAGCAGCTTAGTGGGACTAGACTTCGCGAACACCGGGGAGCTGTTTTCT. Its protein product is CASSLVGLDFANTGELFS.